Each of the 19 T cell receptor beta chains below was sequenced from the same sample in a study of CD8 T cells in ankylosing spondylitis. TCRdb processed the 5' RACE reads anew with MiXCR; each CDR3 protein has one entry. Of 180,000 or so distinct CDR3 sequences listed, 11% are singletons. Material for sequencing was blood, either unsorted or a sorted T cell fraction (not recorded which). Receptors originate from a male donor with ankylosing spondylitis or in good health (not recorded which).

V usage is TRBV7-2 and J usage is TRBJ2-7; 7 bases map to TRBD1. The V segment lost 7 bases and the J segment 4 bases; nucleotides outside the gene matches: 10. This CDR3 spans 14 amino acids. Germline V CDR1 and CDR2: SGHTA, FQGNSA. The CDR3 nucleotides are TGTGCCAGCACCGGGACAGTCGAGAATTACGAGCAGTACTTC. Translation: CASTGTVENYEQYF.

This clonotype was seen only a few times. The chain combines TRBV9 with TRBJ2-1, with 9 nucleotides matching TRBD2. The germline V gene encodes CDR1 SGDLS and CDR2 YYNGEE. The CDR3 runs 19 residues. The V segment lost 4 bases and the J segment 0 bases; nucleotides outside the gene matches: 14. The CDR3 sequence is CASSPGTSPSRSSYNEQFF. The DNA of the CDR3 is TGTGCCAGCAGCCCTGGGACTAGCCCCTCGAGAAGCTCCTACAATGAGCAGTTCTTC.

V and J are TRBV2 and TRBJ2-3; 8 nucleotides agree with TRBD1. V shed 6 bases and J 2 bases; nucleotides not matched to a gene: 7. The CDR3 spans 15 residues. Germline V gene sequence: CDR1 SNHLY, CDR2 FYNNEI. The DNA for the CDR3 is TGTGCCAGCAGGACCGGACAGGGTGCCACAGATACGCAGTATTTT. It yields the protein CASRTGQGATDTQYF. Full variable domain (rest looked up from reference TRBV2 and TRBJ2-3): EPEVTQTPSHQVTQMGQEVILRCVPISNHLYFYWYRQILGQKVEFLVSFYNNEISEKSEIFDDQFSVERPDGSNFTLKIRSTKLEDSAMYFCASRTGQGATDTQYFGPGTRLTVL.

At least ten counts were recorded for this clonotype. The chain employs TRBV15 and TRBJ2-1; D gene uncertain. There are 15 residues in the CDR3. CDR1 and CDR2 (germline): LNHNV, YYDKDF (reference sequence). V was cut by 0 bases and J by 1 base, with 7 bases left in between. CDR3 nucleotide sequence: TGTGCCACCAGCAGAGATAAGAATTCCTACAATGAGCAGTTCTTC. It codes for CATSRDKNSYNEQFF.

V and J are TRBV14 and TRBJ1-1, with D possibly TRBD1 on 5 matching bases. This CDR3 contains 16 residues. Trimming shortened V by 4 bases and J by 0 bases, and 15 bases separated the two germline ends. The germline V gene encodes CDR1 SGHDN and CDR2 FVKESK. The CDR3 region has the DNA TGTGCCAGCAGCCGGTACACCGGGACGGTGAACACTGAAGCTTTCTTT. It is translated as CASSRYTGTVNTEAFF. Full variable domain (missing parts from reference TRBV14 and TRBJ1-1): EAGVTQFPSHSVIEKGQTVTLRCDPISGHDNLYWYRRVMGKEIKFLLHFVKESKQDESGMPNNRFLAERTGGTYSTLKVQPAELEDSGVYFCASSRYTGTVNTEAFFGQGTRLTVV.

This clonotype has ten or more counts. V is TRBV20-1 and J is TRBJ2-1, with TRBD2 matching 7 bases. The CDR3 has 12 amino acids. V was clipped by 7 bases and J by 5 bases; unmatched bases: 5. Germline assignment: CDR1 DFQATT and CDR2 SNEGSKA (reference sequence). The CDR3 DNA sequence: TGCAGTGTACCGGGGGGAGACAATGAGCAGTTCTTC. Protein sequence: CSVPGGDNEQFF.

The V and J genes are TRBV18 and TRBJ1-4, with TRBD1 matching 8 bases. CDR1 is KGHSH, CDR2 LQKENI, per germline. This CDR3 has 17 amino acids. J was trimmed by 3 bases and V by 4 bases; bases with no gene match: 10. CDR3 sequence (DNA): TGTGCCAGCTCACGTGACAGGGGACGAGGAGCTAATGAAAAACTGTTTTTT. Translated: CASSRDRGRGANEKLFF.

The sample holds many counts of this clonotype. The CDR3 nucleotides are TGTGCCAGCAGCCAAGAAGGACAGGGGCGGACAGATACGCAGTATTTT. It specifies CASSQEGQGRTDTQYF. This sequence joins TRBV14 and TRBJ2-3, with TRBD1 matching over 9 bases. The trim removed 0 bases at V and 3 bases at J, leaving 4 bases unmatched. This CDR3 contains 16 residues. CDR1 and CDR2 (germline): SGHDN, FVKESK.

This clonotype was seen repeatedly, ten times or more. The V call is TRBV6-1, the J call TRBJ2-7; TRBD1 agrees at 8 bases. The V gene end was trimmed by 5 bases and the J gene end by 2 bases; junction bases not matched to a gene: 5. Germline-derived CDR1 and CDR2 are MNHNS and SASEGT. The CDR3 contains 14 residues. As DNA, the CDR3 is TGTGCCAGCAGTCGGGACAGGCCGCCCTACGAGCAGTACTTC. Encoded protein: CASSRDRPPYEQYF.

This clonotype was seen ten or more times. The rearrangement uses TRBV15 and TRBJ1-4; D possibly corresponds to TRBD1 (5 bases). Germline CDR1 LNHNV, CDR2 YYDKDF (reference sequence). This CDR3 has 15 amino acids. V was trimmed by 0 bases and J by 7 bases, leaving 12 bases between them. CDR3 region: CATSRDRGGSEKLFF. The CDR3 DNA reads as TGTGCCACCAGCAGAGATCGGGGGGGGAGTGAAAAACTGTTTTTT.

The sample holds many counts of this clonotype. The chain joins TRBV20-1 to TRBJ1-1; TRBD1 might be the D (5 bases). The CDR3 runs to 17 residues. With 2 bases removed from V and 1 base from J, the gap between germline ends came to 20 bases. Germline V lookup: CDR1 DFQATT, CDR2 SNEGSKA (reference sequence). The CDR3 here is CSARYQPFGTENTEAFF. CDR3 sequence (DNA): TGCAGTGCTAGATACCAACCCTTCGGGACGGAGAACACTGAAGCTTTCTTT.

Many counts were recorded for this clonotype. The chain combines TRBV25-1 with TRBJ2-7; D is uncertain. This CDR3 has 16 residues. V was clipped by 5 bases and J by 2 bases, with 19 bases between them. From germline, CDR1 is MGHDK and CDR2 SYGVNS. This CDR3 is CASSSFKNTVPYEQYF. CDR3 nucleotides: TGTGCCAGCAGTTCTTTCAAAAACACCGTACCCTACGAGCAGTACTTC.

Ten or more counts support this clonotype. V usage is TRBV19 and J usage is TRBJ2-7, with 10 nucleotides matching TRBD1. This CDR3 spans 15 amino acids. In germline, CDR1 is LNHDA, CDR2 SQIVND (reference sequence). The V gene end was trimmed by 5 bases and the J gene end by 3 bases; junction bases not matched to a gene: 7. The CDR3: CASSVTGTGVYEQYF. Written as DNA, the CDR3 is TGTGCCAGTAGTGTGACCGGGACAGGGGTCTACGAGCAGTACTTC.

The genes are TRBV20-1 and TRBJ2-2, with TRBD2 identical over 8 bases. Unmatched junction bases numbered 10, after V lost 0 bases and J lost 4 bases. The CDR3 has 17 residues. Germline V gives CDR1 DFQATT, CDR2 SNEGSKA (reference sequence). This chain's CDR3 is CSARETSGRASTGELFF. The CDR3 nucleotides read TGCAGTGCTAGAGAAACTAGCGGCCGAGCGAGCACCGGGGAGCTGTTTTTT.

This clonotype was counted a few times. The chain employs TRBV9 and TRBJ2-2; 7 nucleotides agree with TRBD2. From germline, CDR1 is SGDLS and CDR2 YYNGEE. The ends lost 2 bases at V and 8 bases at J; junction bases unmatched: 12. The CDR3 is 16 amino acids. The chain's CDR3 is CASSVTGTTPMGELFF. CDR3 DNA sequence: TGTGCCAGCAGCGTCACCGGGACTACGCCCATGGGGGAGCTGTTTTTT.

This clonotype was recorded at least ten times. The genes are TRBV5-6 and TRBJ2-7, with 12 bases fitting TRBD2. The trim removed 7 bases at V and 0 bases at J, leaving 2 bases unmatched. The CDR3 has 14 residues. Germline V gene data show CDR1 as SGHDT and CDR2 as YYEEEE. The CDR3 nucleotides are TGTGCCAGCCTAGCGGGGGGGAGCTCCTACGAGCAGTACTTC. It specifies CASLAGGSSYEQYF.

In this sample, this clonotype turned up many times. The chain is built from TRBV4-1 and TRBJ2-7; 7 nucleotides align to TRBD1. The CDR3 totals 16 residues. V was pared by 1 base and J by 1 base, with 7 bases of the junction left unmatched. CDR1 and CDR2 from the germline V gene are MGHRA and YSYEKL. This chain's CDR3 is CASSQATGYESYEQYF. The DNA of the CDR3 is TGCGCCAGCAGCCAAGCGACAGGGTATGAGTCCTACGAGCAGTACTTC.

At least ten counts were recorded for this clonotype. One end of the junction varies from germline; a read error may be responsible. This chain connects TRBV6-1 to TRBJ2-1; D call uncertain. CDR1 and CDR2 (germline): MNHNS, SASEGT. The CDR3 sequence is 14 residues long. The CDR3 sequence is CASREDNSYNEQFF. In DNA, the CDR3 is TGTGCCAGCAGAGAAGACAATTCTTACAATGAGCAGTTCTTC.

A note on this clonotype: This may be a read error, as it is one base from a much larger clone. The chain recombines TRBV9 with TRBJ1-5; D is uncertain. Trimming cost V 4 bases and J 10 bases, with 21 bases left between them. From germline, CDR1 is SGDLS and CDR2 YYNGEE. The CDR3 is 15 residues long. The CDR3, as DNA: TGTGCCAGCAGCCCCCGTCCCAGCTTAGATTATCCCCAGCATTTT. Encoded protein: CASSPRPSLDYPQHF.